The 22 T cell receptor beta chains below were found in one sample sequenced in a study of blood T cell repertoires in COVID-19. TCRdb's table, derived via immunoSEQ multiplex PCR, lists solely in-frame clones and lacks some. The sample holds 130,000 to 150,000 clones; 70% to 85% are singletons and the top ten take about 9.3%. Sequencing used peripheral blood. All receptors derive from a woman aged 80 or older in a cohort sampled during active or convalescent COVID-19.

This rearrangement joins TRBV4-2 to TRBJ2-2; 8 bases are a match to TRBD2. CDR1 and CDR2 (germline): LGHNA, YNFKEQ. Trimming took 8 bases from V and 0 from J; bases not matched to a gene: 5. The CDR3 consists of 15 residues. CDR3: CASGRGGPNTGELFF. For the CDR3, the DNA is TGTGCCAGCGGTCGGGGGGGCCCGAACACCGGGGAGCTGTTTTTT.

The V call is TRBV5-6, the J call TRBJ2-2, with 7 positions matching TRBD1. The junction had 9 bases not matched to a gene; V was cut back by 7 bases and J by 0 bases. The CDR3 sequence is 16 residues long. Germline CDR1 is SGHDT and CDR2 is YYEEEE. CDR3 DNA: TGTGCCAGCGCCACAGGGGAAAATGCGAACACCGGGGAGCTGTTTTTT. The encoded protein is CASATGENANTGELFF. Combining the CDR3 with reference TRBV5-6 and TRBJ2-2 gives the whole variable domain DAGVTQSPTHLIKTRGQQVTLRCSPKSGHDTVSWYQQALGQGPQFIFQYYEEEERQRGNFPDRFSGHQFPNYSSELNVNALLLGDSALYLCASATGENANTGELFFGEGSRLTVL.

This clone came up once. The genes are TRBV5-1 and TRBJ2-3; TRBD1 is a possible D gene (5 bases). V dropped 2 bases and J dropped 0 bases, with 13 bases sitting between them. Germline V gene lookup returns CDR1 SGHRS and CDR2 YFSETQ. CDR3 length equals 16 residues. This CDR3 reads CASSLTGGVSTDTQYF. The CDR3 nucleotides read TGCGCCAGCAGCTTAACAGGCGGAGTAAGCACAGATACGCAGTATTTT.

The chain recombines TRBV12-3 or TRBV12-4 with TRBJ2-7; tentative D call: TRBD1 (6 bases). The CDR3 covers 12 residues. The ends were cut back, 7 bases at V and 2 bases at J, with 9 bases in the middle. CDR3 DNA: TGTGCCAGCAAACGGGACACCTACGAGCAGTACTTC. Amino acid sequence: CASKRDTYEQYF.

This clone was counted a single time. The V gene is TRBV5-4, the J gene TRBJ1-6, with TRBD1 matching over 8 bases. In germline, CDR1 is SGHNT, CDR2 YYREEE (reference sequence). The CDR3 is 15 residues long. Unmatched junction bases numbered 7, after V lost 4 bases and J lost 7 bases. CDR3 DNA sequence: TGTGCCAGCAGCGACAGGGGTCTGCTGAATTCACCCCTCCACTTT. It translates to CASSDRGLLNSPLHF.

The V call is TRBV5-1, the J call TRBJ2-5; 10 positions match TRBD2. CDR1 is SGHRS, CDR2 YFSETQ, per germline. V shed 5 bases and J 3 bases; nucleotides not matched to a gene: 1. The CDR3 is 13 amino acids. As DNA, the CDR3 is TGCGCCAGCAGGCTAGCGGGGGAAGAGACCCAGTACTTC. Its translation is CASRLAGEETQYF.

The chain combines TRBV27 with TRBJ1-2; unclear D gene. This CDR3 is built from 13 residues. Germline V CDR1 and CDR2: MNHEY, SMNVEV (reference sequence). The ends were cut back, 3 bases at V and 2 bases at J, with 7 bases in the middle. The CDR3 DNA reads TGTGCCAGCAGTTTTTCCCCAAACTATGGCTACACCTTC. This codes for CASSFSPNYGYTF.

J is TRBJ1-2 and V is TRBV2; D not certain. Germline CDR1 is SNHLY and CDR2 is FYNNEI. V was cut by 8 bases and J by 2 bases, with 9 bases left in between. The CDR3 runs to 12 residues. The CDR3 here is CASGSPNYGYTF. In nucleotides, the CDR3 is TGTGCCAGCGGCTCGCCGAACTATGGCTACACCTTC.

The chain recombines TRBV21-1 with TRBJ2-1; no DNA check was done on the table's D call, TRBD1. TRBV21-1 is labeled a pseudogene. This CDR3 spans 15 amino acids. CDR3 region: CASRIDTPTNNEQFF. DNA of the CDR3: TGTGCCAGCAGAATAGACACCCCAACAAACAATGAGCAGTTCTTC.

This clone was counted a single time. The CDR3 spells CASSFAGRGEQYV. In DNA, the CDR3 is TGTGCCAGCAGCTTCGCGGGGCGGGGCGAGCAGTACGTC. The J gene is TRBJ2-7, the V gene TRBV11-2; D may be TRBD2 (6 bases). This CDR3 has 13 amino acids. Between the trimmed V and J ends, which lost 3 bases and 6 bases, there was a span of 12 bases. Germline CDR1 is SGHAT and CDR2 is FQNNGV.

The chain employs TRBV5-4 and TRBJ2-7; 7 positions agree with TRBD1. The germline gives CDR1 SGHNT, CDR2 YYREEE (reference sequence). The CDR3 totals 14 residues. V was pared by 5 bases and J by 5 bases, with 10 bases of the junction left unmatched. The CDR3: CASRSNRGLDEQYF. The CDR3 bases are TGTGCCAGCAGGTCGAACAGGGGTTTGGACGAGCAGTACTTC.

The genes are TRBV7-2 and TRBJ1-4; no clear D. This CDR3 is built from 13 residues. The V end lost 5 bases, the J end lost 8 bases, and 12 bases lay between the germline ends. From germline, CDR1 is SGHTA and CDR2 FQGNSA. CDR3 sequence reads: CASSVTGGEKLFF. In DNA, the CDR3 is TGTGCCAGCAGCGTAACGGGAGGCGAAAAACTGTTTTTT. Variable domain in full (rest from reference TRBV7-2 and TRBJ1-4): GAGVSQSPSNKVTEKGKDVELRCDPISGHTALYWYRQSLGQGLEFLIYFQGNSAPDKSGLPSDRFSAERTGGSVSTLTIQRTQQEDSAVYLCASSVTGGEKLFFGSGTQLSVL.

V usage is TRBV2 and J usage is TRBJ1-1; perhaps TRBD1 as D (5 bases). This CDR3 is 15 amino acids long. V shed 9 bases and J shed 2 bases, with 19 bases lying between them. Germline V gives CDR1 SNHLY, CDR2 FYNNEI. CDR3 region: CASLFQGLGNTEAFF. CDR3 sequence (DNA): TGTGCCAGTTTATTCCAGGGACTAGGAAACACTGAAGCTTTCTTT.

The chain has TRBV7-8 and TRBJ2-1, with a tentative D call TRBD2 (7 bases). V lost 5 bases and J 8 bases, leaving 22 bases between the germline ends. This CDR3 has 16 amino acids. The germline gives CDR1 SGHVS, CDR2 FQNEAQ. The CDR3 DNA follows: TGTGCCAGCAGCATTATCCGGATGGGGGGGCTCGATGAGCAGTTCTTC. This sequence encodes CASSIIRMGGLDEQFF. Full variable domain (rest looked up from reference TRBV7-8 and TRBJ2-1): GAGVSQSPRYKVAKRGQDVALRCDPISGHVSLFWYQQALGQGPEFLTYFQNEAQLDKSGLPSDRFFAERPEGSVSTLKIQRTQQEDSAVYLCASSIIRMGGLDEQFFGPGTRLTVL.

This chain connects TRBV19 to TRBJ2-3, with D perhaps matching TRBD1 (6 bases). Germline loops: CDR1 LNHDA, CDR2 SQIVND (reference sequence). The germline V and J ends were trimmed by 5 bases and 0 bases, with 15 bases remaining between them. The CDR3 contains 16 residues. Here the CDR3 reads CASSPYRAPSTDTQYF. CDR3 bases: TGTGCCAGTAGTCCTTACAGGGCCCCTAGCACAGATACGCAGTATTTT.

The gene calls are TRBV5-1 and TRBJ1-2, with unresolved D. This CDR3 contains 14 residues. The V end lost 4 bases, the J end lost 3 bases, and 13 bases lay between the germline ends. Germline V lookup: CDR1 SGHRS, CDR2 YFSETQ. CDR3 amino acids: CASSAEGTYYGYTF. The CDR3 DNA follows: TGCGCCAGCAGCGCAGAGGGCACCTACTATGGCTACACCTTC.

Concerning this clone: One end of the junction varies from germline; a read error may be responsible. This chain connects TRBV10-1 to TRBJ2-2, with 8 bases lining up with TRBD1. Germline lookup yields CDR1 WNHNN and CDR2 SYGVQD (reference sequence). The CDR3 has 15 residues. As DNA, the CDR3 is TGCGCCAGCACTGAGGACAGGGAGAACACCGGGGAGCTGTTTTTT. This encodes CASTEDRENTGELFF.

The V gene is TRBV5-1, the J gene TRBJ1-2; D remains unclear. V lost 0 bases to trimming and J lost 5 bases, with 11 bases between them. This CDR3 contains 14 residues. Germline V CDR1 and CDR2: SGHRS, YFSETQ. The CDR3 DNA is TGCGCCAGCAGCTTGGTAGGAGGGCAGTATGGCTACACCTTC. Encoded protein: CASSLVGGQYGYTF.

This chain joins TRBV19 and TRBJ2-1; D may be TRBD2 (6 bases). CDR1 is LNHDA, CDR2 SQIVND, per germline (reference sequence). Between the trimmed V and J ends, which lost 6 bases and 10 bases, there was a span of 16 bases. The CDR3 sequence is 13 residues long. CDR3 in amino acids: CASRDGVRGEQFF. Here the CDR3 DNA reads TGTGCCAGTAGGGACGGTGTGCGGGGAGAGCAGTTCTTC.

The V and J genes are TRBV29-1 and TRBJ1-4; no definite D call. V lost 7 bases, J lost 5 bases, and 11 bases lay in between. CDR3 length equals 12 residues. Germline loops: CDR1 SQVTM, CDR2 ANQGSEA. The CDR3 spells CSAAARNEKLFF. DNA for the CDR3: TGCAGCGCGGCTGCCAGGAATGAAAAACTGTTTTTT. The complete variable domain, with remaining parts taken from reference TRBV29-1 and TRBJ1-4, reads SAVISQKPSRDICQRGTSLTIQCQVDSQVTMMFWYRQQPGQSLTLIATANQGSEATYESGFVIDKFPISRPNLTFSTLTVSNMSPEDSSIYLCSAAARNEKLFFGSGTQLSVL.

The chain uses TRBV4-1 and TRBJ2-7; 8 bases are shared with TRBD1. Germline V gene sequence: CDR1 MGHRA, CDR2 YSYEKL. This CDR3 comprises 16 residues. The J segment lost 2 bases and the V segment lost 2 bases, leaving 8 bases of the junction unmatched. For the CDR3, the DNA is TGCGCCAGCAGCCAACCAGGAGGACAGGGAACCTACGAGCAGTACTTC. It is translated as CASSQPGGQGTYEQYF.

For this clone: Other DNA sequences in this sample translate to the same CDR3. This chain uses TRBV11-2 with TRBJ2-3; 7 bases are a match to TRBD2. J gave up 6 bases and V 1 base, and 4 bases lay outside the gene matches. The CDR3 runs 14 residues. Germline V gene sequence: CDR1 SGHAT, CDR2 FQNNGV. In nucleotides, the CDR3 is TGTGCCAGCAGCTTAGGGCCCGGGGGGGATACGCAGTATTTT. Translation: CASSLGPGGDTQYF.